The 25 T cell receptor beta chains below were found in one sample sequenced in a study of blood T cells in healthy people across ages. The authors ran a second PCR of 7 to 11 cycles using a sample-barcoded 5' primer and a J-beta primer mix. TCRdb used MiXCR to reprocess the 5' RACE reads, holding one entry per CDR3 protein. Here the sample spans 2 million or so distinct CDR3 sequences, roughly 49% being singletons. Material for sequencing was blood. The receptors were sampled from a woman between 40 and 50 years old in good health.

This rearrangement joins TRBV20-1 to TRBJ2-3; D is possibly TRBD2 (5 bases). This CDR3 spans 15 amino acids. V gave up 0 bases and J gave up 2 bases, with 12 bases separating them. Germline V gene data show CDR1 as DFQATT and CDR2 as SNEGSKA (reference sequence). CDR3 in amino acids: CSARDSSHVTDTQYF. CDR3 in DNA: TGCAGTGCTAGAGATTCTAGCCACGTCACAGATACGCAGTATTTT.

The V call is TRBV5-5, the J call TRBJ2-1, with D uncertain. Looked up from germline, CDR1 is SGHKS and CDR2 is YYEKEE (reference sequence). V lost 2 bases and J 8 bases, leaving 8 bases between the germline ends. The length of the CDR3 is 12 residues. This chain's CDR3 is CASSLVLYEQFF. In DNA form, the CDR3 reads TGTGCCAGCAGCTTAGTCCTTTATGAGCAGTTCTTC.

This clonotype was counted only a few times. The chain couples TRBV20-1 to TRBJ2-1; no reliable D call. Germline CDR1 DFQATT, CDR2 SNEGSKA (reference sequence). The CDR3 is 14 amino acids. Deletions cut 4 bases from V and 2 bases from J, with 12 bases between. CDR3 nucleotides: TGCAGTGCTACGTGGACGGAGACCTACAATGAGCAGTTCTTC. Its translation: CSATWTETYNEQFF.

The chain carries TRBV27 and TRBJ2-5; a possible D gene is TRBD1 (6 bases). Trimming cost V 1 base and J 4 bases, with 13 bases left between them. The CDR3 sequence is 15 residues long. Germline-derived CDR1 and CDR2 are MNHEY and SMNVEV (reference sequence). CDR3 region: CASSLFLGAGETQYF. As DNA, the CDR3 is TGTGCCAGCAGTTTATTCCTGGGGGCCGGAGAGACCCAGTACTTC.

The chain links TRBV6-6 to TRBJ2-3; D might be TRBD2 (7 bases). This CDR3 has 15 amino acids. Trimming stripped 4 bases from V and 1 base from J, with 12 bases between. Germline V gene data show CDR1 as MNHNY and CDR2 as SVGAGI (reference sequence). The CDR3: CASSSGGTGTDTQYF. In DNA, the CDR3 is TGTGCCAGCAGTTCGGGGGGCACAGGCACAGATACGCAGTATTTT.

This clonotype appeared a few times. The chain carries TRBV6-5 and TRBJ2-5, with unresolved D. CDR3 length: 13 amino acids. The ends were cut back, 4 bases at V and 5 bases at J, with 11 bases in the middle. The germline V gene has CDR1 MNHEY and CDR2 SVGAGI. CDR3: CASSFSMGETQYF. In DNA form, the CDR3 reads TGTGCCAGCAGTTTCTCTATGGGGGAGACCCAGTACTTC.

This clonotype was counted between two and nine times. The rearrangement uses TRBV6-5 and TRBJ2-5, with 7 bases aligning to TRBD1. Trimming cost V 5 bases and J 12 bases; bases outside gene matches: 12. The CDR3 spans 13 residues. Germline V CDR1 and CDR2: MNHEY, SVGAGI. The CDR3 protein is CASSPGQSLNKYF. The CDR3 DNA follows: TGTGCCAGCAGTCCGGGACAGAGCCTAAATAAGTACTTC.

Only a few counts were recorded for this clonotype. The chain couples TRBV4-1 to TRBJ2-4; unclear D gene. Germline loops: CDR1 MGHRA, CDR2 YSYEKL. The length of the CDR3 is 15 residues. V dropped 0 bases and J dropped 11 bases, with 17 bases sitting between them. The DNA for the CDR3 is TGCGCCAGCAGCCAAGAATATCCGGTCGTCCTGGTTCAGTACTTC. It codes for CASSQEYPVVLVQYF.

In this sample, this clonotype turned up a few times. The chain recombines TRBV6-6 with TRBJ2-7, with 7 nucleotides matching TRBD2. This CDR3 spans 15 amino acids. Trimming cost V 7 bases and J 1 base; bases outside gene matches: 10. From germline, CDR1 is MNHNY and CDR2 SVGAGI (reference sequence). CDR3 amino acids: CASTTGGRGSYEQYF. In nucleotides, the CDR3 is TGTGCCAGCACTACCGGGGGGAGGGGTTCCTACGAGCAGTACTTC.

Remarks on this clonotype: A clone one base away is much larger, so this may be a read error. V gene TRBV15 combines with J gene TRBJ2-2, with D unresolved. The germline V and J ends were trimmed by 6 bases and 0 bases, with 2 bases remaining between them. This CDR3 has 12 amino acids. CDR1 and CDR2 from the germline V gene are LNHNV and YYDKDF (reference sequence). CDR3 DNA sequence: TGTGCCACCAGTTCGAACACCGGGGAGCTGTTTTTT. This translates into CATSSNTGELFF.

In this sample, this clonotype turned up a few times. The genes are TRBV6-2 or TRBV6-3 and TRBJ1-2; maybe TRBD1 (6 bases). Germline CDR1 and CDR2: MNHEY and SVGEGT. This CDR3 is built from 15 residues. V was cut by 6 bases and J by 2 bases, with 16 bases left in between. The CDR3 protein is CASSPRGRWNYGYTF. CDR3 nucleotide sequence: TGTGCCAGCAGCCCGCGGGGGCGGTGGAACTATGGCTACACCTTC.

The J gene is TRBJ1-1, the V gene TRBV6-6; D is possibly TRBD1 (6 bases). V was pared by 7 bases and J by 7 bases, with 13 bases between. Per germline, CDR1 MNHNY and CDR2 SVGAGI (reference sequence). CDR3 length: 12 amino acids. The CDR3 nucleotides are TGTGCCAGCAATACAGGGAGAATTGAAGCTTTCTTT. It translates to CASNTGRIEAFF.

V and J are TRBV7-2 and TRBJ2-3, with D perhaps matching TRBD1 or TRBD2 (5 bases each). The CDR3 covers 15 residues. Germline V gives CDR1 SGHTA, CDR2 FQGNSA. The V and J ends lost 5 bases and 6 bases respectively, with 18 bases between them. The CDR3 sequence: CASSDPGRVADTQYF. The CDR3 nucleotides are TGTGCCAGCAGCGATCCAGGGCGGGTTGCGGATACGCAGTATTTT.

The J gene is TRBJ2-5, the V gene TRBV29-1; D ambiguous. Looked up from germline, CDR1 is SQVTM and CDR2 is ANQGSEA. The CDR3 sequence is 15 residues long. Trimming took 4 bases from V and 4 from J, leaving 19 bases between them. The CDR3 loop reads CSVGVGSARTETQYF. As DNA, the CDR3 is TGCAGCGTTGGTGTTGGAAGCGCGAGGACAGAGACCCAGTACTTC.

As DNA, the CDR3 is TGTGCCAGCAGTTCTTGGAGCGGCCAATACGAGCAGTACTTC. This gives the protein CASSSWSGQYEQYF. V usage is TRBV28 and J usage is TRBJ2-7; a possible D gene is TRBD2 (5 bases). The CDR3 covers 14 residues. Germline V CDR1 and CDR2: MDHEN, SYDVKM. V was shortened by 4 bases and J by 4 bases, with 14 bases between the two germline ends.

This clonotype has more than one count but fewer than ten. This sequence joins TRBV28 and TRBJ2-1; 7 bases fit TRBD1. Germline trimming cut 1 base from V and 7 bases from J; bases unmatched to any gene: 7. Germline CDR1 is MDHEN and CDR2 is SYDVKM. The CDR3 sequence is 15 residues long. CDR3 loop: CASSLSPTGSNEQFF. For the CDR3, the DNA is TGTGCCAGCAGTTTATCCCCGACAGGGAGTAATGAGCAGTTCTTC.

This clonotype was recorded a few times. This chain links TRBV20-1 with TRBJ2-1, with 12 bases that match TRBD2. This CDR3 is 14 amino acids long. With 6 bases clipped from V and 5 bases from J, the junction kept 5 bases outside the gene matches. The germline V gene encodes CDR1 DFQATT and CDR2 SNEGSKA (reference sequence). CDR3 protein: CSARTSGENNEQFF. In DNA form, the CDR3 reads TGCAGTGCGAGGACTAGCGGGGAGAACAATGAGCAGTTCTTC.

The rearrangement joins TRBV6-1 to TRBJ2-7; D remains unclear. Germline loops: CDR1 MNHNS, CDR2 SASEGT. Trimming removed 2 bases from V and 0 bases from J, with 17 bases in between. The CDR3 contains 17 residues. The CDR3 protein is CASSETIRRVSSYEQYF. CDR3 coding DNA: TGTGCCAGCAGTGAAACTATAAGACGTGTAAGCTCCTACGAGCAGTACTTC.

This clonotype was seen a handful of times. As DNA, the CDR3 is TGTGCCAGCAGCTTAGGACAGTCCGAGCAGTACTTC. This sequence encodes CASSLGQSEQYF. The chain has TRBV7-6 and TRBJ2-5; a possible D gene is TRBD1 (5 bases). The J call may be mistaken, given a closer DNA end match to TRBJ2-7. The germline gives CDR1 SGHVS, CDR2 FNYEAQ. The CDR3 sequence is 12 residues long.

The genes are TRBV7-9 and TRBJ2-5, with 9 positions matching TRBD2. Germline V gene data show CDR1 as SEHNR and CDR2 as FQNEAQ (reference sequence). The CDR3 runs 18 residues. Trimming took 3 bases from V and 3 from J; bases not matched to a gene: 14. This CDR3 reads CASSLSQLAGARKETQYF. The CDR3 DNA reads as TGTGCCAGCAGCTTGAGTCAGTTAGCGGGGGCGCGGAAAGAGACCCAGTACTTC.

The chain employs TRBV7-2 and TRBJ1-5; D call uncertain. This CDR3 has 14 amino acids. Trimming took off 0 bases at V and 7 bases at J, with 10 bases between the two ends. Germline CDR1 and CDR2: SGHTA and FQGNSA. The CDR3 loop reads CASSLAGKMQPQHF. The CDR3 DNA sequence: TGTGCCAGCAGCTTAGCCGGGAAGATGCAGCCCCAGCATTTT.

This clonotype occurred a few times. The V call is TRBV14, the J call TRBJ2-3; either TRBD1 or TRBD2 may fit D (5 bases each). The germline CDR1 and CDR2 sequences are SGHDN and FVKESK. V was trimmed by 3 bases and J by 0 bases, leaving 16 bases between them. This CDR3 contains 17 residues. Here the CDR3 DNA reads TGTGCCAGCAGCCATCTCAAGTGGGGGAGTAGCACAGATACGCAGTATTTT. This sequence encodes CASSHLKWGSSTDTQYF.

The chain has TRBV6-2 or TRBV6-3 and TRBJ2-1; 9 bases line up with TRBD2. With 3 bases clipped from V and 7 bases from J, the junction kept 10 bases outside the gene matches. CDR1 is MNHEY, CDR2 SVGEGT, per germline. CDR3 length: 16 residues. This CDR3 is CASSYGGSSGENEQFF. CDR3 sequence (DNA): TGTGCCAGCAGTTATGGTGGGTCTAGCGGGGAGAATGAGCAGTTCTTC.

The V gene is TRBV7-2, the J gene TRBJ2-5; D may be TRBD2 (6 bases). Trimming shortened V by 1 base and J by 4 bases, and 13 bases separated the two germline ends. The CDR3 has 15 residues. Per germline, CDR1 SGHTA and CDR2 FQGNSA. The CDR3 protein is CASSLVGGVRETQYF. As DNA, the CDR3 is TGTGCCAGCAGCTTAGTAGGAGGGGTGAGAGAGACCCAGTACTTC.

This clonotype appeared a few times. This chain joins TRBV20-1 and TRBJ1-1; 9 bases are shared with TRBD1. Unmatched junction bases numbered 13, after V lost 6 bases and J lost 11 bases. Per the germline V gene, CDR1 is DFQATT and CDR2 is SNEGSKA (reference sequence). This CDR3 comprises 13 residues. CDR3 region: CSAETDRGAKAFF. The DNA for the CDR3 is TGCAGTGCAGAAACCGACAGGGGGGCCAAGGCTTTCTTT.